Reported below is one TCR beta chain. The antigen it recognizes is unknown. No quality values exist for individual bases; no much larger clone is one base distant. The data belong to a study of T cell responses to AZD1222 COVID-19 vaccine (dated by TCRdb to about 2021). Turning to the overall study: Because spike-specific TCR depth and breadth did not differ between the two schedules, AZD1222 recipients who got a second dose at roughly 4 weeks were pooled with those who got a second dose at roughly 12 weeks. TCR sequencing covered 233 trial participants: 200 to 220 given two doses of AZD1222 and about 26 given two doses of MenACWY control vaccine. Trial participants were enrolled by age into subgroups of 18-55, 56-69 and 70-plus years, and about 150, 27 and 61 TCR-sequenced participants, respectively, were included in these subgroups.

The CDR3 regions of human TCRbeta chains were analyzed by immunosequencing. From the authors' description of their analysis: TCRs in the repertoires were compared against a reference library of SARS-CoV-2-specific TCRs that had been generated with the MIRA antigen-specificity platform. Breadth meant the fraction of unique TCRs that were SARS-CoV-2-associated, whereas depth meant the fraction of total T cells that were SARS-CoV-2-associated. Each spike-specific TCR was assigned to its reactive spike region and to a CD4 or CD8 class using the MIRA data. Log10-transformed breadth and depth values were compared by one-way ANOVA with Sidak's multiple comparisons tests. TCRdb carries this immuneACCESS record with in-frame sequences only. Its versions omit some clonotypes, under half of them owing to an unresolved V gene in the studies checked, with the rest unexplained. V and J calls and clone size come straight from that table; D and trimming were deduced from the DNA. Recorded for this sample are approximately 100,000 clones; 90% of them occurred a single time. The ten largest make up about 5% of the sample.

Points the paper makes about the study in general: CD4 TCRs associated with the vaccine covered the entire spike protein, and the dominant responses were in regions 160-218 and 743-854. After two AZD1222 doses, spike-specific TCR breadth and depth were significantly higher than at day 0 and than in MenACWY recipients. Most participants were white British and females outnumbered males, and the authors suggested that clonal diversity may have been underestimated. Nearly half of unique spike-specific TCRs reportedly recognized epitopes outside regions mutated in the B.1.351 and B.1.1.7 variants. Conclusions about previously exposed vaccinees are limited because only five or six AZD1222 recipients were SARS-CoV-2 seropositive at baseline. In the small 56-69-year group, the increase in depth fell short of significance, most likely because of low power. No day 14 peak-response samples were available, so repertoires were characterized only after the peak T cell response.

What this sample's time point label stands for: baseline before first vaccination. Samples from vaccinated people were obtained from the UK trials COV001 and COV002, which included a single-blind randomized controlled phase 2/3 trial of AZD1222 (ChAdOx1 nCoV-19) in healthy adults. For TCRbeta chain sequencing, PBMC samples were collected from trial participants at day 0 and at day 28 after the second dose. CDR1 MGHRA and CDR2 YSYEKL were looked up in the germline V gene. From the cysteine up to the phenylalanine, the CDR3 has a length of 16 residues. The CDR3 DNA has 48 bases and is translated from base 1. Trimming leaves V shorter by 2 bases and J shorter by 6 bases, with the junction holding 8 bases beyond the gene matches.

The sequence derives from an adult in good health. The specimen comprised peripheral blood, sampled on day 0 of AZD1222 vaccination. The rearrangement joined TRBV4-1 to TRBJ2-3, with 10 junctional bases fitting TRBD2. The sequence in DNA is TGCGCCAGCAGCCAAACCGAGCGGGGGGGCTGGGATACGCAGTATTTT. It translates as CASSQTERGGWDTQYF.